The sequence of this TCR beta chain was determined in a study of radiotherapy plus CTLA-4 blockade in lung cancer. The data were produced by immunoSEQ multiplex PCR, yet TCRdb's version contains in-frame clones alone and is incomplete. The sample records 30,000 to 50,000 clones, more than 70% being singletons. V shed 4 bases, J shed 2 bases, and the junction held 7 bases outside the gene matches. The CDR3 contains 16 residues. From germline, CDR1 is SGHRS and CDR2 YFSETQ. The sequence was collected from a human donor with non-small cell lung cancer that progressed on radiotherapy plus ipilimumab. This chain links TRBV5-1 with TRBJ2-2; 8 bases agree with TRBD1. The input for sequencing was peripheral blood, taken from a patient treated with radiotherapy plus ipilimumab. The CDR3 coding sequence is TGCGCCAGCAGCCTTTATGGACAGGGAAACACCGGGGAGCTGTTTTTT. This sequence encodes CASSLYGQGNTGELFF. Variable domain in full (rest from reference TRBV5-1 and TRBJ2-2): KAGVTQTPRYLIKTRGQQVTLSCSPISGHRSVSWYQQTPGQGLQFLFEYFSETQRNKGNFPGRFSGRQFSNSRSEMNVSTLELGDSALYLCASSLYGQGNTGELFFGEGSRLTVL.